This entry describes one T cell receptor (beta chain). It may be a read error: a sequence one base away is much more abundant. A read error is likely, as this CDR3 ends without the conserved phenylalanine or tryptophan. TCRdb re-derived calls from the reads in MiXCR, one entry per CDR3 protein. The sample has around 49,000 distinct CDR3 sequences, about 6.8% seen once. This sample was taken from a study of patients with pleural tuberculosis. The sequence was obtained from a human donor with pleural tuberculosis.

CDR3 protein: CASSWDPNTEAFL. The CDR3 DNA sequence: TGTGCCAGCAGCTGGGACCCCAACACTGAAGCTTTCCTT. The rearrangement joins TRBV5-4 to TRBJ1-1, with D tentatively TRBD1 (5 bases). V gave up 3 bases and J gave up 2 bases, with 8 bases separating them. Germline V gene lookup returns CDR1 SGHNT and CDR2 YYREEE (reference sequence). The CDR3 consists of 13 residues.